One T cell receptor (beta chain) is described in this entry. Its target antigen remains unknown. Base qualities are missing; no much larger clone stands one base away. The sample comes from a study of T-cell reconstitution after alpha-beta-depleted transplantation in children (dated by TCRdb to 2015 to 2016). For the wider study: Using TCR repertoire profiling, the study quantitatively followed how T-cell immune reconstitution unfolded in children after TCRalphabeta/CD19-depleted allogeneic hematopoietic cell transplantation.

Libraries were prepared through PCR. The reads were generated on an Illumina HiSeq 2500. To normalize quantification of the TCRbeta repertoire, the TCR libraries were built with molecular barcoding that relied on unique molecular identifiers. TCRdb trimmed the raw reads at Q25, called clones with MiXCR and kept productive beta chains. Rows are combined by CDR3 protein, so each entry shows the most common genes and DNA. Within this sample are about 420,000 distinct CDR3 sequences, with about 11% of them counted one time only. Roughly 6% of the sample goes to the ten largest clones. Sample: PBMCs from the stem cell graft donor, taken from the stem cell graft. This clonotype originated in a human donor who donated a stem cell graft to a child with acute myeloid leukemia.

The CDR3: CASSDSLSGDHPDGELFF. The bases read TGTGCCAGCAGCGATTCTCTCTCCGGGGACCATCCCGACGGGGAGCTGTTTTTT. The chain is made from TRBV9 and TRBJ2-2; the D gene is perhaps TRBD1 or TRBD2, as each covers 5 bases. The CDR3 measures 18 amino acids from cysteine to phenylalanine. The CDR3 DNA has 54 bases and is translated from base 1. Trimming takes 3 bases from V and 7 bases from J, and the germline ends sit 25 bases apart. Sequences SGDLS (CDR1) and YYNGEE (CDR2) are obtained from the germline V gene.